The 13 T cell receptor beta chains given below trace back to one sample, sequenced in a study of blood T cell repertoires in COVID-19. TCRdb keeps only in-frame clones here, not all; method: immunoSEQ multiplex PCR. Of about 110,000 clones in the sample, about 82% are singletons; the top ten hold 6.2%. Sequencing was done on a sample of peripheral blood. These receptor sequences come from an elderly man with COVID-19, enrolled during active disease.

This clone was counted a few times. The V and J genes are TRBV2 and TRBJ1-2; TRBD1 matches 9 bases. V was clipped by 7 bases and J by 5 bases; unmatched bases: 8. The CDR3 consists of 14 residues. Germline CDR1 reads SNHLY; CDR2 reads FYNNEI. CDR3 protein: CASTVTGGGYGYTF. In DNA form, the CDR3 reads TGTGCCAGCACTGTCACAGGGGGCGGGTATGGCTACACCTTC.

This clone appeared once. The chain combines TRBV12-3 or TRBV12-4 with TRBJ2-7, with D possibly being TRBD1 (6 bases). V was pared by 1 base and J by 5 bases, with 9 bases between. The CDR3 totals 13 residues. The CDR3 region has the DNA TGTGCCAGCAGTTTAGGCAGGGGCCACGAGCAGTACTTC. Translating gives CASSLGRGHEQYF.

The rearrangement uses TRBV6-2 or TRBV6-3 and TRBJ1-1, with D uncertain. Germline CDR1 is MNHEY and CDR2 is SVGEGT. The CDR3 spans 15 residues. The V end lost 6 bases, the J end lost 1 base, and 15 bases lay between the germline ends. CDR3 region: CASSLAPYGNTEAFF. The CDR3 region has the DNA TGTGCCAGCAGCTTAGCCCCCTATGGGAACACTGAAGCTTTCTTT.

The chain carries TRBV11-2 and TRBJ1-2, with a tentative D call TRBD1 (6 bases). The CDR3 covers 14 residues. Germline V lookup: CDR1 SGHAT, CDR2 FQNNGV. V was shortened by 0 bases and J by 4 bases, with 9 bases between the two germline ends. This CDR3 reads CASSLEAGVYGYTF. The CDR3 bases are TGTGCCAGCAGCTTAGAAGCAGGGGTCTATGGCTACACCTTC.

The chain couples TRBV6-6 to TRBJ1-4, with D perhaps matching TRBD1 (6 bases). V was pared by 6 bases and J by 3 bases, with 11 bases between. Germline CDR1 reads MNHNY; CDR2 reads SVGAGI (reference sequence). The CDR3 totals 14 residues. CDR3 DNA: TGTGCCAGCAGGCCCCAGGGGTCTAATGAAAAACTGTTTTTT. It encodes CASRPQGSNEKLFF.

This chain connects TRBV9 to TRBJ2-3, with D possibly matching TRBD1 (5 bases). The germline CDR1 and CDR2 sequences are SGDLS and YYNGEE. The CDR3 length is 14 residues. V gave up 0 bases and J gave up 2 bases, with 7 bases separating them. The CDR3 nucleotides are TGTGCCAGCAGCGTAGATGGGGCCACAGATACGCAGTATTTT. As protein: CASSVDGATDTQYF.

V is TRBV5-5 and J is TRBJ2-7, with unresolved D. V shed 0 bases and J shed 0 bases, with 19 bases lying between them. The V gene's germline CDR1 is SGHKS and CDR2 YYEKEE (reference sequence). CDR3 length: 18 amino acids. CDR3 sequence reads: CASSLGSRRLGSSYEQYF. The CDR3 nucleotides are TGTGCCAGCAGCTTGGGTAGTCGACGGCTAGGAAGCTCCTACGAGCAGTACTTC.

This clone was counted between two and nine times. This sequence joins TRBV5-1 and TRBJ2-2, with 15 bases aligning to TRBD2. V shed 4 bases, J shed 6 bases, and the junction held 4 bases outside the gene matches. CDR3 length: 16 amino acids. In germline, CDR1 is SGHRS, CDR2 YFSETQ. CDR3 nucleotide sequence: TGCGCCAGCAGCCCGGGACTAGCGGGAGGAGCCGGGGAGCTGTTTTTT. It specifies CASSPGLAGGAGELFF. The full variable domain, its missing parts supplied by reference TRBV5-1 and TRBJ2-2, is KAGVTQTPRYLIKTRGQQVTLSCSPISGHRSVSWYQQTPGQGLQFLFEYFSETQRNKGNFPGRFSGRQFSNSRSEMNVSTLELGDSALYLCASSPGLAGGAGELFFGEGSRLTVL.

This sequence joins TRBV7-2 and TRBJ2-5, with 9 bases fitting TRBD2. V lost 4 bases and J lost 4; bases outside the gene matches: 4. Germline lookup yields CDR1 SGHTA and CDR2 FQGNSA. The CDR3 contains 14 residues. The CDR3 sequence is CASSSRGRGETQYF. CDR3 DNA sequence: TGTGCCAGCAGCTCTCGCGGGAGGGGAGAGACCCAGTACTTC.

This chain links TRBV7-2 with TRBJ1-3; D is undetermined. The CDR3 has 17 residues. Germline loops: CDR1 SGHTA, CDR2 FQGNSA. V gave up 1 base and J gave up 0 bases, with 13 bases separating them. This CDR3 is CASSLDLSRRSGNTIYF. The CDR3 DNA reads TGTGCCAGCAGCTTAGACTTGTCACGCCGCTCTGGAAACACCATATATTTT.

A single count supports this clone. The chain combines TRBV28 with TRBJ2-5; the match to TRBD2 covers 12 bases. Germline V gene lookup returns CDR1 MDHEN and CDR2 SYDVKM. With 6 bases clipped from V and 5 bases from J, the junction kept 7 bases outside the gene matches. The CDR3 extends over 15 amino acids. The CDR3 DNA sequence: TGTGCCAGCAGCATCCTAGCGGGAGGGGGGGAGACCCAGTACTTC. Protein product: CASSILAGGGETQYF. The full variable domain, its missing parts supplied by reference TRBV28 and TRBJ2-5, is DVKVTQSSRYLVKRTGEKVFLECVQDMDHENMFWYRQDPGLGLRLIYFSYDVKMKEKGDIPEGYSVSREKKERFSLILESASTNQTSMYLCASSILAGGGETQYFGPGTRLLVL.

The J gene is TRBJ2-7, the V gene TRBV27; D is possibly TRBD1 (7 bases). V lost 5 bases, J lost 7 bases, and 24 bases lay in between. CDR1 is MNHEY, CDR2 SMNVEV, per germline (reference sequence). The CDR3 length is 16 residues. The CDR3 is CASSHTGTARGVEQYF. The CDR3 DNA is TGTGCCAGCAGTCACACCGGGACAGCACGCGGGGTGGAGCAGTACTTC.

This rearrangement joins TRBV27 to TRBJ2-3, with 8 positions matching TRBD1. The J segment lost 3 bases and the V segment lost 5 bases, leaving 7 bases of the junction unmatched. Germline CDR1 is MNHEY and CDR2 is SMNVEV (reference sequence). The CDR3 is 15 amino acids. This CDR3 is CASSPRTGLTDTQYF. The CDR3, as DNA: TGTGCCAGCAGTCCGAGGACAGGGTTGACAGATACGCAGTATTTT.